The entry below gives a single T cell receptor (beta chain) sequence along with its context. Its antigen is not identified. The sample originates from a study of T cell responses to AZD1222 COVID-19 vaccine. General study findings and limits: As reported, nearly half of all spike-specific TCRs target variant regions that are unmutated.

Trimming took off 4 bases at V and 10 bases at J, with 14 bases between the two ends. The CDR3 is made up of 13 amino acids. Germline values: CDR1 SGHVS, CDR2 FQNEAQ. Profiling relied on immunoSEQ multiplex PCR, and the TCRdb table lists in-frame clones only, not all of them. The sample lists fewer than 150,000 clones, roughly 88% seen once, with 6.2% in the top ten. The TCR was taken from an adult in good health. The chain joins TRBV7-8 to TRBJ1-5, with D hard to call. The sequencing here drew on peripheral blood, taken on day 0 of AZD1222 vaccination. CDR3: CASSSDIPGPQHF. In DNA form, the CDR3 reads TGTGCCAGCAGCTCAGATATTCCGGGACCCCAGCATTTT.